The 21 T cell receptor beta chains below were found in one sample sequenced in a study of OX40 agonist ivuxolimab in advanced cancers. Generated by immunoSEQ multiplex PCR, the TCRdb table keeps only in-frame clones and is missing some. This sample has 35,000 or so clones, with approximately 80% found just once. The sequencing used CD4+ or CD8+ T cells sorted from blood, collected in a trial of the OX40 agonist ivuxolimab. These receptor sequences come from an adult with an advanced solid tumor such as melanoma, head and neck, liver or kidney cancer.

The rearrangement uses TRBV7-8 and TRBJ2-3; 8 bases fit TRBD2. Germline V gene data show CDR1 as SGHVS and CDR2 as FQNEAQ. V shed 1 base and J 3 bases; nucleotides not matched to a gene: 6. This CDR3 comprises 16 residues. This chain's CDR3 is CASSLEASGFTDTQYF. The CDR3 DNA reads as TGTGCCAGCAGCTTAGAGGCTAGCGGGTTTACAGATACGCAGTATTTT.

The CDR3 protein is CSVEEVGQSPNYEQYF. The CDR3 bases are TGCAGCGTTGAAGAAGTTGGCCAGTCACCAAACTACGAGCAGTACTTC. V is TRBV29-1 and J is TRBJ2-7, with D unresolved. The CDR3 has 16 amino acids. V lost 0 bases and J lost 3, with 18 bases in between. Looked up from germline, CDR1 is SQVTM and CDR2 is ANQGSEA.

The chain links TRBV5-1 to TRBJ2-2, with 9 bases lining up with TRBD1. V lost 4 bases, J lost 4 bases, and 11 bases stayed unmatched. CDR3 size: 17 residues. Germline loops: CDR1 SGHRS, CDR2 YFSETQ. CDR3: CASSGTGIGFSTGELFF. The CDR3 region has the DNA TGCGCCAGCAGCGGGACAGGGATCGGTTTCAGCACCGGGGAGCTGTTTTTT.

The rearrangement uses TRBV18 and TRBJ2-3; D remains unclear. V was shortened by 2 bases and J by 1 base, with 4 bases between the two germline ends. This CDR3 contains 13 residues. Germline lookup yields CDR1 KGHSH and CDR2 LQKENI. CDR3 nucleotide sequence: TGTGCCAGCTCACCAGAAGGCACAGATACGCAGTATTTT. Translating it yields CASSPEGTDTQYF.

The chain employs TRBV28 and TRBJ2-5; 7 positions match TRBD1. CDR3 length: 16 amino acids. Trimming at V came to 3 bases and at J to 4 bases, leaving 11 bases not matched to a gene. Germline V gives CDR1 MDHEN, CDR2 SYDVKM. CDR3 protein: CASSLLLTGTSETQYF. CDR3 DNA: TGTGCCAGCAGTTTGTTGTTGACAGGGACCTCAGAGACCCAGTACTTC.

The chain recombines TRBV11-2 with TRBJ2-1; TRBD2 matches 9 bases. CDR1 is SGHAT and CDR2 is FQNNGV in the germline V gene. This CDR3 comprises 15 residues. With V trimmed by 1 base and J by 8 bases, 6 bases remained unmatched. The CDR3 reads CASSLGFSGSDEQFF. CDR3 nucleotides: TGTGCCAGCAGCTTAGGATTTAGCGGGAGTGATGAGCAGTTCTTC.

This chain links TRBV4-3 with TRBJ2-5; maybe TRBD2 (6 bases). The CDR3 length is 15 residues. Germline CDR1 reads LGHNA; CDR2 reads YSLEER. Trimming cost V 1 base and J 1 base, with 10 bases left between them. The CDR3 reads CASSQGWRGQETQYF. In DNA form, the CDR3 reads TGCGCCAGCAGCCAAGGTTGGAGGGGCCAAGAGACCCAGTACTTC.

Here the CDR3 reads CASNSFAGTGGSYEQYF. The CDR3 DNA reads as TGTGCCAGCAACTCGTTCGCCGGGACAGGGGGCTCCTACGAGCAGTACTTC. The genes are TRBV28 and TRBJ2-7; 11 bases fit TRBD1. The CDR3 sequence is 17 residues long. V was pared by 7 bases and J by 0 bases, with 11 bases of the junction left unmatched. Germline V gene lookup returns CDR1 MDHEN and CDR2 SYDVKM.

The CDR3 bases are TGTGCCACCAGCCCAGATCGGGGGCTCACCGGGGAGCTGTTTTTT. Its translation is CATSPDRGLTGELFF. This chain connects TRBV15 to TRBJ2-2, with D tentatively TRBD1 or TRBD2 (6 bases each). Per germline, CDR1 LNHNV and CDR2 YYDKDF (reference sequence). CDR3 length: 15 residues. V lost 5 bases to trimming and J lost 4 bases, with 14 bases between them.

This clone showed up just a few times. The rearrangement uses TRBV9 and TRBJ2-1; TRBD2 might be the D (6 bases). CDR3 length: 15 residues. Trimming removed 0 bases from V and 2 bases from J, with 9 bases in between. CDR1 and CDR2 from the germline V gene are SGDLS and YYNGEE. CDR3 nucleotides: TGTGCCAGCAGCGTAGCTACGGGGGCCTACAATGAGCAGTTCTTC. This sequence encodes CASSVATGAYNEQFF.

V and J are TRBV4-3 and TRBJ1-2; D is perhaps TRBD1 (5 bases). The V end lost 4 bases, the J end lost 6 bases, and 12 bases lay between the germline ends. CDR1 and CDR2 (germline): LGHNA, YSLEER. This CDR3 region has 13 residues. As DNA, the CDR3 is TGCGCCAGCAGCCCGGGGACCAGAGATGGCTACACCTTC. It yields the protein CASSPGTRDGYTF.

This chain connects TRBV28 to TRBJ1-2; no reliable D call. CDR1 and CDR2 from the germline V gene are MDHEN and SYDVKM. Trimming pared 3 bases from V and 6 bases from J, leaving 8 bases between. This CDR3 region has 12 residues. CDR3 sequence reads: CASSLGGDGYTF. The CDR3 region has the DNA TGTGCCAGCAGTTTGGGTGGGGATGGCTACACCTTC.

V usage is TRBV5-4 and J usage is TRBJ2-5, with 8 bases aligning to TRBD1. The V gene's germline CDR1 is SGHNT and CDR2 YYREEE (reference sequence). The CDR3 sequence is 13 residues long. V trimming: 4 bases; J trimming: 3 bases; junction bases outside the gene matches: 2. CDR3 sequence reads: CASSLTGEETQYF. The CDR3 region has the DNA TGTGCCAGCAGCCTGACAGGGGAAGAGACCCAGTACTTC.

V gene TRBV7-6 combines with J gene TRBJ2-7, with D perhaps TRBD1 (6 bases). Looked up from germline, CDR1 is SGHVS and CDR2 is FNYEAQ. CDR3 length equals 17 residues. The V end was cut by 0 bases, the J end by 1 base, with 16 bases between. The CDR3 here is CASSLAPPGEYSYEQYF. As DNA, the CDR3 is TGTGCCAGCAGCTTAGCCCCCCCAGGGGAGTATTCCTACGAGCAGTACTTC.

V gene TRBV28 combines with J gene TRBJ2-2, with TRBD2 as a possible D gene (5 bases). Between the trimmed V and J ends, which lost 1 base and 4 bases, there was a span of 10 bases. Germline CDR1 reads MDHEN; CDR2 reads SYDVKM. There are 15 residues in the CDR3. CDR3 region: CASSLSERGTGELFF. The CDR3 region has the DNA TGTGCCAGCAGTTTATCGGAACGGGGCACCGGGGAGCTGTTTTTT.

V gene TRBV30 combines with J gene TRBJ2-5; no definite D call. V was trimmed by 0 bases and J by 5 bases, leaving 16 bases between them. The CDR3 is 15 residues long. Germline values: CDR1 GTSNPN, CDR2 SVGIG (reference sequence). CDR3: CAWSVHSGLWETQYF. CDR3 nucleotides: TGTGCCTGGAGTGTACACAGTGGGCTGTGGGAGACCCAGTACTTC.

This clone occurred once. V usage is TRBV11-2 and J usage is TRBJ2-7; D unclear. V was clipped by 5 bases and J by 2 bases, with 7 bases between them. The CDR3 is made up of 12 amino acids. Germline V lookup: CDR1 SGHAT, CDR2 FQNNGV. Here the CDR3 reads CASSPGTYEQYF. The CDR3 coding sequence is TGTGCCAGCAGCCCCGGCACCTACGAGCAGTACTTC.

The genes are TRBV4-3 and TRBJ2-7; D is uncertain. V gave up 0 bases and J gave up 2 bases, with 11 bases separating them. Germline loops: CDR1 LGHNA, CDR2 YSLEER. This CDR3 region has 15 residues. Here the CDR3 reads CASSQDWDGTYEQYF. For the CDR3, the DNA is TGCGCCAGCAGCCAAGATTGGGATGGTACCTACGAGCAGTACTTC.

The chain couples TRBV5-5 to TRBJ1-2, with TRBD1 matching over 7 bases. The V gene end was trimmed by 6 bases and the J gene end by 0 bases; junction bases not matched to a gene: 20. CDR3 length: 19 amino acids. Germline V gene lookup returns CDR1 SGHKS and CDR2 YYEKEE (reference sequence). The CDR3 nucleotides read TGTGCCAGCACCTTAGTCCACACAGGGGTAAATTCAGCTAACTATGGCTACACCTTC. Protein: CASTLVHTGVNSANYGYTF.

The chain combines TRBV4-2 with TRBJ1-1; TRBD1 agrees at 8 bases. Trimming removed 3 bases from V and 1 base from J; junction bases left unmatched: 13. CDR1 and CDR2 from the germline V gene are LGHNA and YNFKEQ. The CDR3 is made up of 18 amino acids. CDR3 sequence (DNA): TGTGCCAGCAGCCACAGCCGTGGACAGGGTTTAGGGAACACTGAAGCTTTCTTT. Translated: CASSHSRGQGLGNTEAFF.

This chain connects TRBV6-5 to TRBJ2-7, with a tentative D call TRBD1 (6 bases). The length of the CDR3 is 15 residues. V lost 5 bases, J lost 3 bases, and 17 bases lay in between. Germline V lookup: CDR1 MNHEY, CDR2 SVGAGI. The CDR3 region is CASSPSQGRVYEQYF. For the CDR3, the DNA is TGTGCCAGCAGTCCTTCACAGGGTAGAGTCTACGAGCAGTACTTC.